The 12 T cell receptor beta chains below all came from one sample that was sequenced in a study of blood T cell repertoires in COVID-19. Method: immunoSEQ multiplex PCR; TCRdb's copy keeps in-frame clones and lacks some. The repertoire holds roughly 66,000 clones, with 82% as singletons. Sequenced sample: peripheral blood. Every receptor here comes from a man aged 60-69 years with acute or convalescent COVID-19.

The CDR3 protein is CASSPGPGAGDYGYTF. CDR3 nucleotides: TGTGCCAGCAGCCCAGGACCAGGGGCCGGTGACTATGGCTACACCTTC. The chain combines TRBV7-9 with TRBJ1-2; D is possibly TRBD1 (6 bases). Germline CDR1 reads SEHNR; CDR2 reads FQNEAQ (reference sequence). Trimming shortened V by 5 bases and J by 3 bases, and 19 bases separated the two germline ends. This CDR3 spans 16 amino acids.

The CDR3 loop is CASSPQWIVANYGYTF. The DNA for the CDR3 is TGTGCCAGCAGCCCACAGTGGATCGTCGCTAACTATGGCTACACCTTC. The chain combines TRBV27 with TRBJ1-2; D is unresolved. Germline V lookup: CDR1 MNHEY, CDR2 SMNVEV (reference sequence). The CDR3 length is 16 residues. Trimming pared 6 bases from V and 0 bases from J, leaving 17 bases between.

This chain joins TRBV9 and TRBJ2-6, with TRBD1 identical over 9 bases. Unmatched junction bases numbered 9, after V lost 1 base and J lost 4 bases. The CDR3 totals 18 residues. Germline CDR1 and CDR2: SGDLS and YYNGEE. The DNA for the CDR3 is TGTGCCAGCAGCGTAACAGGGGGCACAGGGATCGGGGCCAACGTCCTGACTTTC. It encodes CASSVTGGTGIGANVLTF.

The chain uses TRBV19 and TRBJ1-2; a weak D match, TRBD1 (6 bases). Germline CDR1 is LNHDA and CDR2 is SQIVND (reference sequence). CDR3 length equals 15 residues. Trimming shortened V by 1 base and J by 2 bases, and 11 bases separated the two germline ends. The CDR3 sequence: CASSIGQGPNYGYTF. In nucleotides, the CDR3 is TGTGCCAGTAGTATAGGTCAGGGGCCGAACTATGGCTACACCTTC.

V is TRBV12-3 or TRBV12-4 and J is TRBJ2-5; the match to TRBD1 covers 7 bases. J lost 10 bases, V lost 5 bases, and 10 bases had no gene match. The CDR3 length is 13 residues. CDR3 loop: CASSVGIAGGQYF. CDR3 sequence (DNA): TGTGCCAGCAGTGTGGGGATCGCAGGGGGCCAGTACTTC.

The V call is TRBV3-1 (or the pseudogene TRBV3-2), the J call TRBJ2-3, with 14 nucleotides matching TRBD2. The germline V gene has CDR1 LGHDT and CDR2 YNNKEL (reference sequence). The ends lost 4 bases at V and 6 bases at J; junction bases unmatched: 6. The CDR3 consists of 16 residues. The CDR3 coding sequence is TGTGCCAGCAGCCTAGGACTAGCGGGGGGCCCTGATACGCAGTATTTT. Translation gives CASSLGLAGGPDTQYF.

This clone appeared a single time. The V gene is TRBV11-2, the J gene TRBJ1-3; D remains unclear. The V gene lost 2 bases and the J gene lost 2 bases, with 7 bases spanning the gap. The CDR3 extends over 14 amino acids. Germline V gives CDR1 SGHAT, CDR2 FQNNGV. In DNA, the CDR3 is TGTGCCAGCAGCTTACGGCAGGCTGGAAACACCATATATTTT. Residues: CASSLRQAGNTIYF.

The chain has TRBV11-2 and TRBJ1-5, with a tentative D call TRBD1 (5 bases). CDR3 length: 13 amino acids. The V gene lost 3 bases and the J gene lost 3 bases, with 6 bases spanning the gap. Germline lookup yields CDR1 SGHAT and CDR2 FQNNGV. The CDR3 sequence: CASSLGPNQPQHF. CDR3 bases: TGTGCCAGCAGCTTGGGGCCCAATCAGCCCCAGCATTTT. The variable domain in full, with the rest retrieved from reference TRBV11-2 and TRBJ1-5, is EAGVAQSPRYKIIEKRQSVAFWCNPISGHATLYWYQQILGQGPKLLIQFQNNGVVDDSQLPKDRFSAERLKGVDSTLKIQPAKLEDSAVYLCASSLGPNQPQHFGDGTRLSIL.

The rearrangement uses TRBV4-1 and TRBJ2-5; unclear D gene. The CDR3 runs 11 residues. Germline CDR1 is MGHRA and CDR2 is YSYEKL. The ends were cut back, 8 bases at V and 5 bases at J, with 9 bases in the middle. CDR3 protein: CASGSGETQYF. The CDR3 DNA is TGCGCCAGCGGCTCTGGTGAGACCCAGTACTTC.

As concerns this clone: This sample also contains other DNA sequences that code for the same CDR3. The chain employs TRBV12-3 or TRBV12-4 and TRBJ1-5; tentative D call: TRBD1 (5 bases). V lost 2 bases to trimming and J lost 4 bases, with 6 bases between them. CDR3 length: 13 residues. The CDR3 here is CASSLQGNQPQHF. Here the CDR3 DNA reads TGTGCCAGCAGTTTACAGGGTAATCAGCCCCAGCATTTT.

V usage is TRBV27 and J usage is TRBJ1-2; possible D gene TRBD1, 6 bases. The germline gives CDR1 MNHEY, CDR2 SMNVEV (reference sequence). V was shortened by 6 bases and J by 4 bases, with 12 bases between the two germline ends. This CDR3 has 13 residues. CDR3 coding DNA: TGTGCCAGCAGGCCGGGACAATCCTATGGCTACACCTTC. It is translated as CASRPGQSYGYTF.

This clone was seen more than once but under ten times. The genes are TRBV19 and TRBJ1-5; D may be TRBD1 (5 bases). V was clipped by 5 bases and J by 2 bases, with 13 bases between them. Germline V lookup: CDR1 LNHDA, CDR2 SQIVND (reference sequence). CDR3 length: 15 amino acids. This CDR3 is CASSAAGGGNQPQHF. The CDR3 bases are TGTGCCAGTAGTGCCGCCGGGGGGGGCAATCAGCCCCAGCATTTT.